These 22 T cell receptor beta chains were all obtained from the same sample, sequenced in a study of blood T cell repertoires in COVID-19. Here immunoSEQ multiplex PCR was the method, and the copy in TCRdb shows in-frame clones only, minus some. The sample holds a few hundred thousand clones; approximately 90% are singletons and the top ten take 1.2%. What was sequenced was PBMCs or T cells enriched from blood (not recorded which). These receptors all stem from a man under 40 who had recovered from COVID-19.

This clone was seen a single time. The chain employs TRBV11-2 and TRBJ2-1; 8 bases agree with TRBD2. CDR3 size: 15 residues. J gave up 3 bases and V 1 base, and 2 bases lay outside the gene matches. Looked up from germline, CDR1 is SGHAT and CDR2 is FQNNGV. Here the CDR3 reads CASSLGTSNYNEQFF. The CDR3 coding sequence is TGTGCCAGCAGCTTAGGGACTAGCAACTACAATGAGCAGTTCTTC. Combining the CDR3 with reference TRBV11-2 and TRBJ2-1 gives the whole variable domain EAGVAQSPRYKIIEKRQSVAFWCNPISGHATLYWYQQILGQGPKLLIQFQNNGVVDDSQLPKDRFSAERLKGVDSTLKIQPAKLEDSAVYLCASSLGTSNYNEQFFGPGTRLTVL.

V and J are TRBV9 and TRBJ1-2; perhaps TRBD1 as D (5 bases). This CDR3 contains 13 residues. V lost 0 bases to trimming and J lost 7 bases, with 10 bases between them. The germline V gene encodes CDR1 SGDLS and CDR2 YYNGEE. Here the CDR3 DNA reads TGTGCCAGCAGCGTAGGTCAGGGAATTGGCTACACCTTC. Its protein is CASSVGQGIGYTF.

CDR3 in amino acids: CASGPHPTGTDFYGYTF. The CDR3, as DNA: TGTGCTAGTGGGCCCCACCCGACAGGGACAGATTTCTATGGCTACACCTTC. The chain is built from TRBV12-5 and TRBJ1-2; 7 nucleotides align to TRBD1. Germline CDR1 reads LGHNT; CDR2 reads FRNRAP. CDR3 length: 17 residues. Trimming took 6 bases from V and 4 from J; bases not matched to a gene: 17.

This chain links TRBV19 with TRBJ2-1; 9 nucleotides align to TRBD2. From germline, CDR1 is LNHDA and CDR2 SQIVND (reference sequence). With V trimmed by 5 bases and J by 9 bases, 14 bases remained unmatched. The CDR3 runs to 16 residues. The CDR3 loop is CASSDGRAGGLVEQFF. The DNA of the CDR3 is TGTGCCAGTAGTGATGGAAGGGCGGGGGGGCTAGTTGAGCAGTTCTTC.

This chain links TRBV7-2 with TRBJ2-7; 13 positions agree with TRBD2. V lost 5 bases and J lost 6; bases outside the gene matches: 7. The CDR3 sequence is 15 residues long. From germline, CDR1 is SGHTA and CDR2 FQGNSA. This CDR3 reads CASSERTSGSIEQYF. The CDR3 DNA follows: TGTGCCAGCAGCGAGAGGACTAGCGGGAGTATCGAGCAGTACTTC.

The chain recombines TRBV3-1 (or the pseudogene TRBV3-2) with TRBJ2-5, with 9 bases fitting TRBD2. In germline, CDR1 is LGHDT, CDR2 YNNKEL (reference sequence). Unmatched junction bases numbered 14, after V lost 2 bases and J lost 4 bases. This CDR3 region has 18 residues. The CDR3 nucleotides are TGTGCCAGCAGCCAAATGCCCGGGACTAGCAGAGGAGGAGAGACCCAGTACTTC. The encoded protein is CASSQMPGTSRGGETQYF.

The chain links TRBV9 to TRBJ2-1; 9 bases line up with TRBD2. Germline V gene lookup returns CDR1 SGDLS and CDR2 YYNGEE. There are 14 residues in the CDR3. J was trimmed by 15 bases and V by 2 bases; bases with no gene match: 12. CDR3 sequence reads: CASSVELAGQWMFF. CDR3 nucleotides: TGTGCCAGCAGCGTCGAACTAGCGGGCCAATGGATGTTCTTC.

The chain employs TRBV5-1 and TRBJ2-1; D is possibly TRBD1 (6 bases). V was shortened by 5 bases and J by 7 bases, with 22 bases between the two germline ends. This CDR3 comprises 16 residues. The germline V gene encodes CDR1 SGHRS and CDR2 YFSETQ. CDR3 sequence reads: CASSNRASGRWNEQFF. The CDR3 coding sequence is TGCGCCAGCAGTAACAGGGCCAGTGGGAGATGGAATGAGCAGTTCTTC.

V usage is TRBV6-5 and J usage is TRBJ1-3; 8 nucleotides agree with TRBD1. This CDR3 is built from 15 residues. Trimming removed 10 bases from V and 2 bases from J; junction bases left unmatched: 10. Per germline, CDR1 MNHEY and CDR2 SVGAGI. The CDR3 nucleotides are TGTGCCACCCTAAACCTCAGGGGGCCTGGAAACACCATATATTTT. This codes for CATLNLRGPGNTIYF.

The genes are TRBV6-5 and TRBJ1-6; D unclear. From germline, CDR1 is MNHEY and CDR2 SVGAGI. The length of the CDR3 is 11 residues. V lost 2 bases and J lost 11, with 4 bases in between. The CDR3 DNA reads TGTGCCAGCAGTTACACAGCACCCCTCCACTTT. This gives the protein CASSYTAPLHF.

The rearrangement uses TRBV7-9 and TRBJ1-2; 9 bases agree with TRBD1. The V gene end was trimmed by 5 bases and the J gene end by 4 bases; junction bases not matched to a gene: 14. The CDR3 sequence is 17 residues long. Germline V gene sequence: CDR1 SEHNR, CDR2 FQNEAQ (reference sequence). The CDR3 reads CASSLPGQGYRRYGYTF. CDR3 coding DNA: TGTGCCAGCAGCCTCCCGGGACAGGGTTATCGCCGCTATGGCTACACCTTC.

The chain combines TRBV27 with TRBJ2-2, with 8 bases fitting TRBD1. Germline values: CDR1 MNHEY, CDR2 SMNVEV (reference sequence). This CDR3 is 12 amino acids long. V dropped 8 bases and J dropped 6; count of bases not matched to a gene: 2. The DNA for the CDR3 is TGTGCCAGCCGCAGGGGGCCCGGGGAGCTGTTTTTT. Its translation is CASRRGPGELFF.

This chain's CDR3 is CASSYVLEADTQYF. The DNA for the CDR3 is TGTGCCAGCAGTTACGTCCTAGAGGCAGATACGCAGTATTTT. The chain employs TRBV6-5 and TRBJ2-3, with no clear D. The germline V gene has CDR1 MNHEY and CDR2 SVGAGI. V lost 2 bases to trimming and J lost 4 bases, with 10 bases between them. The CDR3 has 14 amino acids.

The table lists this clone with a few counts. The J gene is TRBJ2-2, the V gene TRBV11-3; 10 nucleotides agree with TRBD2. V trimming: 5 bases; J trimming: 4 bases; junction bases outside the gene matches: 7. Germline assignment: CDR1 SGHNT and CDR2 YENEEA. The length of the CDR3 is 16 residues. The CDR3 is CASSPFIAGGTGELFF. The CDR3 DNA sequence: TGTGCCAGCAGCCCCTTTATAGCGGGAGGCACCGGGGAGCTGTTTTTT.

The gene calls are TRBV29-1 and TRBJ2-3; a weak D match, TRBD2 (6 bases). CDR1 SQVTM and CDR2 ANQGSEA come from the germline V gene. The CDR3 covers 14 residues. V was clipped by 4 bases and J by 3 bases, with 14 bases between them. Here the CDR3 reads CSVARDLGTDTQYF. Here the CDR3 DNA reads TGCAGCGTTGCTAGGGACTTGGGGACAGATACGCAGTATTTT.

V and J are TRBV6-2 or TRBV6-3 and TRBJ2-7; D not resolved. CDR1 and CDR2 (germline): MNHEY, SVGEGT. This CDR3 has 14 residues. Trimming left V 0 bases short and J 2 bases short, with 8 bases between. CDR3 in amino acids: CASSYSSLTYEQYF. The CDR3 bases are TGTGCCAGCAGTTACTCGAGCCTAACCTACGAGCAGTACTTC.

The chain employs TRBV30 and TRBJ2-1; 9 bases agree with TRBD2. The trim removed 0 bases at V and 4 bases at J, leaving 7 bases unmatched. CDR3 length: 16 amino acids. CDR1 GTSNPN and CDR2 SVGIG come from the germline V gene (reference sequence). In nucleotides, the CDR3 is TGTGCCTGGAGTGTAGGTAGCGGGAGTTCATACAATGAGCAGTTCTTC. This gives the protein CAWSVGSGSSYNEQFF.

The rearrangement uses TRBV12-2 and TRBJ2-1; TRBD2, as called in the table, went unchecked against the DNA. TRBV12-2 is a pseudogene. The CDR3 totals 16 residues. CDR3 DNA: TGTGCAAGTCGTCTGAAAACTAGCGGGAGCTTCGATGAGCAGTTCTTC. Its protein product is CASRLKTSGSFDEQFF.

CDR3 sequence reads: CASSSAGTAYEQYF. CDR3 bases: TGTGCCAGCAGTTCAGCCGGGACAGCCTACGAGCAGTACTTC. The rearrangement joins TRBV28 to TRBJ2-7; 7 nucleotides line up with TRBD1. Germline assignment: CDR1 MDHEN and CDR2 SYDVKM. With V trimmed by 4 bases and J by 2 bases, 5 bases remained unmatched. The CDR3 runs 14 residues.

V is TRBV3-1 (or the pseudogene TRBV3-2) and J is TRBJ2-5; 10 nucleotides match TRBD2. This CDR3 spans 16 amino acids. The junction had 5 bases not matched to a gene; V was cut back by 4 bases and J by 0 bases. The germline gives CDR1 LGHDT, CDR2 YNNKEL (reference sequence). The CDR3 nucleotides read TGTGCCAGCAGCCTTTCAGCGGGGGGGTACCAAGAGACCCAGTACTTC. Its translation: CASSLSAGGYQETQYF.

The chain joins TRBV4-1 to TRBJ2-7, with no clear D. The CDR3 runs 17 residues. Germline V lookup: CDR1 MGHRA, CDR2 YSYEKL. V dropped 1 base and J dropped 3 bases, with 19 bases sitting between them. The CDR3 DNA is TGCGCCAGCAGCCAAGTAACAGCCCCCGCGTCGGACTACGAGCAGTACTTC. It encodes CASSQVTAPASDYEQYF.

V and J are TRBV5-4 and TRBJ2-2; TRBD1 agrees at 8 bases. With 4 bases clipped from V and 5 bases from J, the junction kept 7 bases outside the gene matches. The CDR3 is 15 amino acids. CDR1 and CDR2 (germline): SGHNT, YYREEE (reference sequence). This CDR3 is CASSPGGARTGELFF. DNA for the CDR3: TGTGCCAGCAGCCCAGGGGGCGCAAGGACCGGGGAGCTGTTTTTT.